The 28 T cell receptor beta chains below were found in one sample sequenced in a study of breast tumors, draining lymph nodes, adjacent tissues. Axillary draining lymph nodes of breast cancer patients supplied the node samples. TCRdb re-called the multiplex PCR reads with MiXCR, one entry per CDR3 protein. In the table there are roughly 220,000 distinct CDR3 sequences, under 35% of which are singletons. The material sequenced was axillary lymph node tissue. Receptor source: a female donor with breast cancer. Some clones in this sample may be carry-over from other donors' samples.

Many counts were recorded for this clonotype. CDR3 residues: CASSDTGSSYEQYF. The DNA of the CDR3 is TGTGCCAGCAGCGATACGGGAAGCTCCTACGAGCAGTACTTC. The V gene is TRBV3-1, the J gene TRBJ2-7; D perhaps matches TRBD2 (5 bases). Germline values: CDR1 LGHDT, CDR2 YNNKEL (reference sequence). V gave up 5 bases and J gave up 0 bases, with 11 bases separating them. The CDR3 sequence is 14 residues long.

This clonotype was counted many times. This chain connects TRBV5-4 to TRBJ1-3; 10 nucleotides align to TRBD1. Germline CDR1 SGHNT, CDR2 YYREEE (reference sequence). The CDR3 runs 14 residues. The V and J ends lost 3 bases and 6 bases, in that order; junction bases with no gene match: 3. The CDR3 nucleotides are TGTGCCAGCAGCTCTGGACAGGGGGAAAACACCATATATTTT. This codes for CASSSGQGENTIYF.

The rearrangement links TRBV5-6 to TRBJ1-6; D remains unclear. The germline V gene encodes CDR1 SGHDT and CDR2 YYEEEE. The V and J ends lost 0 bases and 10 bases respectively, with 17 bases between them. The CDR3 has 16 amino acids. Here the CDR3 reads CASSLARPLGVSPLHF. CDR3 sequence (DNA): TGTGCCAGCAGCTTGGCGAGGCCTCTTGGGGTGTCACCCCTCCACTTT. Full variable domain (missing parts from reference TRBV5-6 and TRBJ1-6): DAGVTQSPTHLIKTRGQQVTLRCSPKSGHDTVSWYQQALGQGPQFIFQYYEEEERQRGNFPDRFSGHQFPNYSSELNVNALLLGDSALYLCASSLARPLGVSPLHFGNGTRLTVT.

The chain recombines TRBV3-1 with TRBJ2-7, with TRBD2 matching 7 bases. The J segment lost 9 bases and the V segment lost 3 bases, leaving 5 bases of the junction unmatched. This CDR3 has 12 residues. Looked up from germline, CDR1 is LGHDT and CDR2 is YNNKEL (reference sequence). The CDR3, as DNA: TGTGCCAGCAGCCATTCCCCGGGAGGGCAGTACTTC. The encoded protein is CASSHSPGGQYF.

This clonotype was picked up a small number of times. V usage is TRBV6-1 and J usage is TRBJ2-5; D call uncertain. Trimming shortened V by 0 bases and J by 7 bases, and 9 bases separated the two germline ends. Germline values: CDR1 MNHNS, CDR2 SASEGT. This CDR3 is built from 13 residues. The CDR3 bases are TGTGCCAGCAGTGAAGCCCCTCTACGGACCCAGTACTTC. This sequence encodes CASSEAPLRTQYF.

The rearrangement links TRBV7-2 to TRBJ2-4; tentatively, D is TRBD1 or TRBD2 (5 bases each). This CDR3 region has 16 residues. The V end was cut by 5 bases, the J end by 6 bases, with 20 bases between. Germline CDR1 reads SGHTA; CDR2 reads FQGNSA. For the CDR3, the DNA is TGTGCCAGCAGCCAGCCACGGCCCGGGACGGGAAACATTCAGTACTTC. It encodes CASSQPRPGTGNIQYF.

V gene TRBV5-1 combines with J gene TRBJ2-3, with 11 bases that match TRBD2. This CDR3 is 16 amino acids long. The germline V gene encodes CDR1 SGHRS and CDR2 YFSETQ. The V gene end was trimmed by 2 bases and the J gene end by 11 bases; junction bases not matched to a gene: 13. The CDR3 DNA is TGCGCCAGCAGCTTACTACTAGCGGGAGCCTACAATGAGCAGTATTTT. As protein: CASSLLLAGAYNEQYF.

As regards this clonotype: A read error may be the cause here, since a much bigger clone is one base away. The chain couples TRBV12-5 to TRBJ1-5; no reliable D call. V lost 7 bases to trimming and J lost 2 bases, with 12 bases between them. This CDR3 comprises 14 residues. Germline V gene data show CDR1 as LGHNT and CDR2 as FRNRAP. Written as DNA, the CDR3 is TGTGCTAGTGCGTTCGACACACGCAATCAGCCCCAGCATTTT. Translating it yields CASAFDTRNQPQHF.

The table lists this clonotype with many counts. The chain couples TRBV7-8 to TRBJ1-6, with D unresolved. Germline V lookup: CDR1 SGHVS, CDR2 FQNEAQ. The germline V and J ends were trimmed by 5 bases and 8 bases, with 16 bases remaining between them. This CDR3 is built from 15 residues. The CDR3 sequence is CASSPLRLPDSPLHF. The CDR3 coding sequence is TGTGCCAGCAGCCCCCTACGTCTCCCGGATTCACCCCTCCACTTT.

Many counts were recorded for this clonotype. The V and J genes are TRBV9 and TRBJ2-1; possible D gene TRBD2, 6 bases. V was shortened by 0 bases and J by 2 bases, with 12 bases between the two germline ends. Germline-derived CDR1 and CDR2 are SGDLS and YYNGEE. The CDR3 contains 16 residues. CDR3 loop: CASSVDGGGTYNEQFF. CDR3 coding DNA: TGTGCCAGCAGCGTAGATGGCGGCGGGACCTACAATGAGCAGTTCTTC.

This clonotype was seen many times. This chain uses TRBV7-3 with TRBJ2-3; D might be TRBD2 (6 bases). The ends were cut back, 0 bases at V and 0 bases at J, with 7 bases in the middle. Germline CDR1 is SGHTA and CDR2 is FQGTGA. This CDR3 region has 15 residues. CDR3 nucleotides: TGTGCCAGCAGCTTAACTGGGACTAGCACAGATACGCAGTATTTT. Residues: CASSLTGTSTDTQYF. Full variable domain (missing parts from reference TRBV7-3 and TRBJ2-3): GAGVSQTPSNKVTEKGKYVELRCDPISGHTALYWYRQSLGQGPEFLIYFQGTGAADDSGLPNDRFFAVRPEGSVSTLKIQRTERGDSAVYLCASSLTGTSTDTQYFGPGTRLTVL.

The sample holds a few counts of this clonotype. This may come from a read error, since a much larger clone is one base off. The chain joins TRBV6-6 to TRBJ1-5; a possible D gene is TRBD1 (5 bases). The CDR3 contains 13 residues. Germline CDR1 MNHNY, CDR2 SVGAGI (reference sequence). V shed 5 bases and J shed 6 bases, with 11 bases lying between them. This CDR3 is CASSPQGRQPQHF. In DNA, the CDR3 is TGTGCCAGCAGTCCGCAGGGCCGTCAGCCCCAGCATTTT.

In this sample, this clonotype turned up many times. The CDR3 protein is CASSLDRADRWGETQYF. The CDR3 bases are TGTGCCAGCAGTCTGGACAGGGCCGACCGTTGGGGAGAGACCCAGTACTTC. The gene calls are TRBV6-2 or TRBV6-3 and TRBJ2-5; 8 bases map to TRBD1. Germline V lookup: CDR1 MNHEY, CDR2 SVGEGT. The junction had 15 bases not matched to a gene; V was cut back by 5 bases and J by 4 bases. The CDR3 extends over 17 amino acids.

This clonotype came up a few times. The V call is TRBV3-1, the J call TRBJ1-2; a weak D match, TRBD1 (6 bases). The germline V gene encodes CDR1 LGHDT and CDR2 YNNKEL (reference sequence). The CDR3 is 18 residues long. Trimming left V 1 base short and J 4 bases short, with 22 bases between. The DNA for the CDR3 is TGTGCCAGCAGCCAAGGTAGGACAGCCCGTTCCAGTGGCTATGGCTACACCTTC. Protein product: CASSQGRTARSSGYGYTF.

A note on this clonotype: A read error is possible here, since a much larger clone lies one base away. The conserved phenylalanine or tryptophan is not found at the CDR3 terminus, so this likely reflects a read error. The V call is TRBV11-2, the J call TRBJ1-2, with TRBD1 identical over 12 bases. The germline gives CDR1 SGHAT, CDR2 FQNNGV. The trim removed 5 bases at V and 5 bases at J, leaving 3 bases unmatched. There are 14 residues in the CDR3. The CDR3 coding sequence is TGTGCCAGCAGCCTGGGACAGGGGGCTTATGGCTACACCCTC. Amino acids: CASSLGQGAYGYTL.

This clonotype has just one count. The chain uses TRBV10-3 and TRBJ2-4; TRBD1 matches at 11 bases. The CDR3 has 15 amino acids. V gave up 10 bases and J gave up 8 bases; unmatched junction bases: 13. CDR1 and CDR2 from the germline V gene are ENHRY and SYGVKD. The CDR3 sequence is CATGQGAYPRDIQYF. CDR3 coding DNA: TGTGCCACTGGACAGGGGGCCTATCCCCGGGACATTCAGTACTTC.

This clonotype showed up just a few times. The chain has TRBV4-2 and TRBJ2-4, with 7 bases identical to TRBD1. CDR3 length: 15 residues. Germline V gene sequence: CDR1 LGHNA, CDR2 YNFKEQ. Trimming at V came to 0 bases and at J to 5 bases, leaving 4 bases not matched to a gene. The CDR3 region is CASSQDPGGENIQYF. The DNA for the CDR3 is TGTGCCAGCAGCCAAGATCCAGGGGGAGAAAACATTCAGTACTTC.

The chain has TRBV24-1 and TRBJ2-5, with 14 bases lining up with TRBD2. Germline V gene lookup returns CDR1 KGHDR and CDR2 SFDVKD. Trimming removed 4 bases from V and 1 base from J; junction bases left unmatched: 4. CDR3 length: 17 amino acids. The CDR3: CATSDPGTSGGQETQYF. The CDR3 DNA sequence: TGTGCCACCAGTGACCCAGGGACTAGCGGGGGCCAAGAGACCCAGTACTTC.

The chain joins TRBV11-3 to TRBJ2-2, with D unresolved. There are 18 residues in the CDR3. Germline V lookup: CDR1 SGHNT, CDR2 YENEEA. V was trimmed by 5 bases and J by 2 bases, leaving 21 bases between them. CDR3 loop: CASSPGAARSRNTGELFF. The CDR3 coding sequence is TGTGCCAGCAGCCCTGGTGCAGCGCGATCTAGAAACACCGGGGAGCTGTTTTTT.

This clonotype was recorded a few times. V is TRBV18 and J is TRBJ1-4; a weak D match, TRBD1 (6 bases). Germline assignment: CDR1 KGHSH and CDR2 LQKENI. The CDR3 is 15 amino acids. The V end lost 6 bases, the J end lost 5 bases, and 16 bases lay between the germline ends. The CDR3 loop reads CASSADGQPNEKLFF. DNA for the CDR3: TGTGCCAGCTCCGCGGACGGACAGCCAAATGAAAAACTGTTTTTT.

A note on this clonotype: A read error may be the cause here, since a much bigger clone is one base away. The genes are TRBV20-1 and TRBJ2-2; perhaps TRBD2 as D (5 bases). CDR1 and CDR2 (germline): DFQATT, SNEGSKA (reference sequence). The CDR3 is 16 residues long. The CDR3 sequence: CSVRDKNGENTGELFF. In nucleotides, the CDR3 is TGCAGTGTTAGAGATAAGAACGGGGAGAACACCGGGGAGCTGTTTTTT.

This clonotype occurred a few times. The CDR3 loop reads CATGQGAGNSPLHF. The CDR3 DNA sequence: TGTGCCACTGGACAGGGGGCTGGGAATTCACCCCTCCACTTT. V gene TRBV10-3 combines with J gene TRBJ1-6; 11 bases line up with TRBD1. Germline assignment: CDR1 ENHRY and CDR2 SYGVKD. The CDR3 extends over 14 amino acids. V trimming: 10 bases; J trimming: 7 bases; junction bases outside the gene matches: 6.

The chain recombines TRBV19 with TRBJ2-3; 8 nucleotides agree with TRBD1. From germline, CDR1 is LNHDA and CDR2 SQIVND (reference sequence). This CDR3 contains 15 residues. With V trimmed by 5 bases and J by 1 base, 5 bases remained unmatched. This chain's CDR3 is CASSPQGAGTDTQYF. In DNA form, the CDR3 reads TGTGCCAGTAGTCCCCAGGGGGCTGGCACAGATACGCAGTATTTT.

This clonotype was counted ten times or more. This chain connects TRBV5-1 to TRBJ1-2; D is unresolved. This CDR3 region has 14 residues. V was trimmed by 0 bases and J by 3 bases, leaving 9 bases between them. Germline CDR1 is SGHRS and CDR2 is YFSETQ. The CDR3 nucleotides are TGCGCCAGCAGCTTGGAGCACGGCTACTATGGCTACACCTTC. This sequence encodes CASSLEHGYYGYTF. The full variable domain, completed using reference TRBV5-1 and TRBJ1-2, is KAGVTQTPRYLIKTRGQQVTLSCSPISGHRSVSWYQQTPGQGLQFLFEYFSETQRNKGNFPGRFSGRQFSNSRSEMNVSTLELGDSALYLCASSLEHGYYGYTFGSGTRLTVV.

In DNA, the CDR3 is TGTGCCAGCAGCTTAGAAGGGGGCGGGACAGATACGCAGCATTTT. Protein sequence: CASSLEGGGTDTQHF. The J gene is TRBJ2-3, the V gene TRBV7-6; 7 nucleotides align to TRBD1. The J call is in doubt because the DNA end fits TRBJ1-5 better. The CDR3 extends over 15 amino acids. Germline V gene sequence: CDR1 SGHVS, CDR2 FNYEAQ.

The chain couples TRBV5-4 to TRBJ2-5, with 11 bases fitting TRBD2. The CDR3 covers 17 residues. CDR1 SGHNT and CDR2 YYREEE come from the germline V gene (reference sequence). Trimming took 0 bases from V and 5 from J; bases not matched to a gene: 9. The CDR3 sequence is CASSLGGSGRAGETQYF. The CDR3, as DNA: TGTGCCAGCAGCTTGGGAGGTAGCGGGAGGGCCGGGGAGACCCAGTACTTC.

The DNA for the CDR3 is TGTGCTAGACGTGGGACAGCGATCGGGGAGACCCAGTACTTC. This sequence encodes CARRGTAIGETQYF. The chain joins TRBV11-1 to TRBJ2-5; TRBD1 aligns across 7 bases. The CDR3 covers 14 residues. Germline V gives CDR1 SGHAT, CDR2 FQDESV (reference sequence).

Note on this clonotype: A much larger clone lies one base from this, so it may be a read error. The chain carries TRBV11-2 and TRBJ2-1, with unresolved D. CDR3 size: 14 residues. V was shortened by 0 bases and J by 4 bases, with 7 bases between the two germline ends. Germline V gives CDR1 SGHAT, CDR2 FQNNGV. The DNA for the CDR3 is TGTGCCAGCAGCTTAGAAATTCGTTACAATGAGCAGTTCTTC. This codes for CASSLEIRYNEQFF.